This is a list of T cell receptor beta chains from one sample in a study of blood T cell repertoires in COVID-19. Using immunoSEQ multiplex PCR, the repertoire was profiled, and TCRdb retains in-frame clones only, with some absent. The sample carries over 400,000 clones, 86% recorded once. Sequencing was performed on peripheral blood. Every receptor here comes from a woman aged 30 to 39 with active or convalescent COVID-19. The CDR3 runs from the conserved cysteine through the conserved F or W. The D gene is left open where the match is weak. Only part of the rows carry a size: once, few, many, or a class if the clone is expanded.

CDR3aa: CASSLVAGTYEQYF
CDR3nt: TGTGCCAGCAGCTTGGTAGCGGGAACCTACGAGCAGTACTTC
d_gene: TRBD2
j_gene: TRBJ2-7
abundance: once
v_gene: TRBV5-8

CDR3aa: CATSILPGNPFLNEQFF
CDR3nt: TGTGCCACCAGCATCCTCCCCGGGAACCCATTTCTGAATGAGCAGTTCTTC
d_gene: .
j_gene: TRBJ2-1
abundance: .
v_gene: TRBV15

CDR3aa: CAISEADGLLWEQYF
CDR3nt: TGTGCCATCAGTGAGGCAGATGGACTCCTGTGGGAGCAGTACTTC
d_gene: .
j_gene: TRBJ2-7
abundance: .
v_gene: TRBV10-3

CDR3aa: CASSSGLAAETQYF
CDR3nt: TGTGCCAGCAGCTCCGGGTTGGCCGCGGAGACCCAGTACTTC
d_gene: .
j_gene: TRBJ2-5
abundance: once
v_gene: TRBV5-4

CDR3aa: CASSVRDNTEAFF
CDR3nt: TGTGCCAGCAGTGTCAGGGATAACACTGAAGCTTTCTTT
d_gene: .
j_gene: TRBJ1-1
abundance: .
v_gene: TRBV6-6

CDR3aa: CASSPGGGGNSPLHF
CDR3nt: TGTGCCAGCTCCCCGGGCGGGGGGGGTAATTCACCCCTCCACTTT
d_gene: .
j_gene: TRBJ1-6
abundance: few
v_gene: TRBV18

CDR3aa: CASISSPGFGGYTF
CDR3nt: TGTGCCAGCATCTCGTCCCCGGGGTTCGGAGGCTACACCTTC
d_gene: .
j_gene: TRBJ1-2
abundance: .
v_gene: TRBV4-2

CDR3aa: CASSKTGGTYEQYF
CDR3nt: TGTGCCAGCAGCAAGACAGGGGGCACCTACGAGCAGTACTTC
d_gene: TRBD1
j_gene: TRBJ2-7
abundance: .
v_gene: TRBV6-5

CDR3aa: CASSYAGNSNQPQHF
CDR3nt: TGTGCCAGCAGTTACGCGGGGAATAGCAATCAGCCCCAGCATTTT
d_gene: .
j_gene: TRBJ1-5
abundance: .
v_gene: TRBV6-6

CDR3aa: CASSQESGALATNEKLFF
CDR3nt: TGTGCCAGCAGCCAAGAATCAGGGGCCCTTGCAACTAATGAAAAACTGTTTTTT
d_gene: .
j_gene: TRBJ1-4
abundance: .
v_gene: TRBV4-2

CDR3aa: CASSREQAVMNTEAFF
CDR3nt: TGTGCCAGCAGTAGGGAACAGGCAGTGATGAACACTGAAGCTTTCTTT
d_gene: .
j_gene: TRBJ1-1
abundance: .
v_gene: TRBV2

CDR3aa: CASSESDVLLSYEQYF
CDR3nt: TGCGCCAGCAGTGAGTCCGACGTACTACTCTCCTACGAGCAGTACTTC
d_gene: .
j_gene: TRBJ2-7
abundance: few
v_gene: TRBV10-1

CDR3aa: CASSDFGTARETQYF
CDR3nt: TGTGCCAGTAGTGATTTCGGGACAGCGAGAGAGACCCAGTACTTC
d_gene: TRBD1
j_gene: TRBJ2-5
abundance: .
v_gene: TRBV19

CDR3aa: CASTTPGGETQYF
CDR3nt: TGTGCCAGCACCACGCCCGGGGGAGAGACCCAGTACTTC
d_gene: .
j_gene: TRBJ2-5
abundance: .
v_gene: TRBV11-2

CDR3aa: CASSDGTTGENEQFF
CDR3nt: TGTGCCAGTAGTGATGGGACTACCGGTGAGAATGAGCAGTTCTTC
d_gene: TRBD2
j_gene: TRBJ2-1
abundance: .
v_gene: TRBV19

CDR3aa: CASSDSYRGNTEAFF
CDR3nt: TGTGCCAGCAGTGACTCGTACAGGGGGAACACTGAAGCTTTCTTT
d_gene: TRBD1
j_gene: TRBJ1-1
abundance: .
v_gene: TRBV6-4

CDR3aa: CASSDRTSYEQYF
CDR3nt: TGTGCCAGCAGTGACAGAACCTCCTACGAGCAGTACTTC
d_gene: .
j_gene: TRBJ2-7
abundance: .
v_gene: TRBV12-3/TRBV12-4

CDR3aa: CASSLAGGHNEQFF
CDR3nt: TGTGCCAGCAGCTTAGCGGGAGGACACAATGAGCAGTTCTTC
d_gene: TRBD2
j_gene: TRBJ2-1
abundance: .
v_gene: TRBV5-4

CDR3aa: CASSAATGTMNTGELFF
CDR3nt: TGTGCCAGCAGCGCCGCAACCGGGACTATGAACACCGGGGAGCTGTTTTTT
d_gene: TRBD2
j_gene: TRBJ2-2
abundance: once
v_gene: TRBV9

CDR3aa: CAISREDQPQHF
CDR3nt: TGTGCCATCAGCAGGGAAGATCAGCCCCAGCATTTT
d_gene: .
j_gene: TRBJ1-5
abundance: .
v_gene: TRBV10-3

CDR3aa: CASTGQGAAISGANVLTF
CDR3nt: TGCGCCAGCACCGGACAGGGGGCGGCAATCTCTGGGGCCAACGTCCTGACTTTC
d_gene: TRBD1
j_gene: TRBJ2-6
abundance: .
v_gene: TRBV10-2

CDR3aa: CASSVQGTEQYF
CDR3nt: TGTGCCAGTAGTGTCCAGGGTACCGAGCAGTACTTC
d_gene: .
j_gene: TRBJ2-7
abundance: .
v_gene: TRBV19

CDR3aa: CASSVERAGRTGTQYF
CDR3nt: TGTGCCAGCAGCGTAGAAAGAGCGGGGAGAACTGGAACGCAGTATTTT
d_gene: TRBD2
j_gene: TRBJ2-3
abundance: .
v_gene: TRBV9

CDR3aa: CASSLRGNGYEQYF
CDR3nt: TGTGCCAGCAGCCTAAGAGGGAACGGCTACGAGCAGTACTTC
d_gene: .
j_gene: TRBJ2-7
abundance: .
v_gene: TRBV3-1/TRBV3-2

CDR3aa: CASRVTGTGGYGYTF
CDR3nt: TGTGCCAGTAGGGTTACCGGGACAGGGGGTTATGGCTACACCTTC
d_gene: TRBD1
j_gene: TRBJ1-2
abundance: .
v_gene: TRBV19

CDR3aa: CASSLHASSNQPQHF
CDR3nt: TGTGCCAGCAGTTTACACGCGTCTAGCAATCAGCCCCAGCATTTT
d_gene: .
j_gene: TRBJ1-5
abundance: .
v_gene: TRBV27

CDR3aa: CASSSLQGYEQYF
CDR3nt: TGTGCCAGCAGCTCTTTACAGGGCTACGAGCAGTACTTC
d_gene: .
j_gene: TRBJ2-7
abundance: few
v_gene: TRBV5-6

CDR3aa: CASSPSRGGSYNEQFF
CDR3nt: TGTGCCAGCAGCCCGAGCCGGGGGGGGTCCTACAATGAGCAGTTCTTC
d_gene: TRBD2
j_gene: TRBJ2-1
abundance: .
v_gene: TRBV7-2

CDR3aa: CASAWDRQYGYTF
CDR3nt: TGTGCCAGCGCCTGGGACAGACAGTATGGCTACACCTTC
d_gene: TRBD1
j_gene: TRBJ1-2
abundance: .
v_gene: TRBV7-2

CDR3aa: CASSLELNTGELFF
CDR3nt: TGCGCCAGCAGCTTGGAACTGAACACCGGGGAGCTGTTTTTT
d_gene: .
j_gene: TRBJ2-2
abundance: .
v_gene: TRBV5-1

CDR3aa: CASTRHWEMNTEAFF
CDR3nt: TGCGCCAGCACCCGCCATTGGGAGATGAACACTGAAGCTTTCTTT
d_gene: .
j_gene: TRBJ1-1
abundance: few
v_gene: TRBV4-1

CDR3aa: CASSQDSQGVLYEQYF
CDR3nt: TGCGCCAGCAGCCAAGATTCTCAGGGGGTTTTGTACGAGCAGTACTTC
d_gene: TRBD1
j_gene: TRBJ2-7
abundance: .
v_gene: TRBV4-1

CDR3aa: CASSAQGASGNTIYF
CDR3nt: TGTGCCAGCAGCGCCCAGGGGGCCTCTGGAAACACCATATATTTT
d_gene: TRBD1
j_gene: TRBJ1-3
abundance: few
v_gene: TRBV9

CDR3aa: CATRGNWGRTDGYTF
CDR3nt: TGTGCCACCAGAGGAAACTGGGGGAGGACTGATGGCTACACCTTC
d_gene: .
j_gene: TRBJ1-2
abundance: once
v_gene: TRBV15

CDR3aa: CASSTFWENIQYF
CDR3nt: TGTGCCAGTAGTACCTTTTGGGAGAACATTCAGTACTTC
d_gene: .
j_gene: TRBJ2-4
abundance: .
v_gene: TRBV19

CDR3aa: CSARKGDEAFF
CDR3nt: TGCAGTGCTAGAAAAGGGGATGAAGCTTTCTTT
d_gene: .
j_gene: TRBJ1-1
abundance: .
v_gene: TRBV20-1

CDR3aa: CASSQSGTGYSGYTF
CDR3nt: TGTGCCAGCAGCCAATCCGGGACAGGGTACTCTGGCTACACCTTC
d_gene: TRBD1
j_gene: TRBJ1-2
abundance: .
v_gene: TRBV3-1/TRBV3-2

CDR3aa: CASTNLDTGVTEAFF
CDR3nt: TGTGCCAGTACCAATCTGGACACCGGCGTCACTGAAGCTTTCTTT
d_gene: .
j_gene: TRBJ1-1
abundance: .
v_gene: TRBV19

CDR3aa: CASSHHSAGGETQYF
CDR3nt: TGTGCCAGTAGCCATCATTCCGCGGGGGGGGAGACCCAGTACTTC
d_gene: TRBD2
j_gene: TRBJ2-5
abundance: .
v_gene: TRBV19

CDR3aa: CASSPRDRGFEKLFF
CDR3nt: TGTGCCAGTAGTCCCCGGGACAGGGGTTTTGAAAAACTGTTTTTT
d_gene: TRBD1
j_gene: TRBJ1-4
abundance: .
v_gene: TRBV19

CDR3aa: CASSDKGLAGYNEQFF
CDR3nt: TGTGCCAGCAGTGACAAGGGACTAGCGGGATACAATGAGCAGTTCTTC
d_gene: TRBD2
j_gene: TRBJ2-1
abundance: .
v_gene: TRBV6-4

CDR3aa: CASSVVPRGGPDTQYF
CDR3nt: TGTGCCAGCAGCGTAGTCCCCCGGGGGGGACCAGATACGCAGTATTTT
d_gene: TRBD2
j_gene: TRBJ2-3
abundance: .
v_gene: TRBV9

CDR3aa: CASSDPVGNTIYF
CDR3nt: TGTGCCAGCAGTGACCCTGTAGGAAACACCATATATTTT
d_gene: .
j_gene: TRBJ1-3
abundance: .
v_gene: TRBV25-1

CDR3aa: CASSVEEGNGYTF
CDR3nt: TGTGCCAGCAGCGTAGAGGAGGGAAATGGCTACACCTTC
d_gene: .
j_gene: TRBJ1-2
abundance: once
v_gene: TRBV9

CDR3aa: CASTDRTRETQYF
CDR3nt: TGTGCCAGTACGGACAGGACCCGAGAGACCCAGTACTTC
d_gene: TRBD1
j_gene: TRBJ2-5
abundance: .
v_gene: TRBV19

CDR3aa: CASSLAAGQSSYNEQFF
CDR3nt: TGTGCCAGCAGCTTAGCGGCGGGGCAGAGCTCCTACAATGAGCAGTTCTTC
d_gene: .
j_gene: TRBJ2-1
abundance: few
v_gene: TRBV7-6

CDR3aa: CATSRSTGTSGTGPHHTQYF
CDR3nt: TGTGCCACCAGCAGAAGTACCGGGACTAGCGGGACCGGGCCCCATCATACGCAGTATTTT
d_gene: TRBD2
j_gene: TRBJ2-3
abundance: .
v_gene: TRBV15

CDR3aa: CASSLKGQIAGANVLTF
CDR3nt: TGTGCCAGTAGTCTCAAGGGACAGATCGCTGGGGCCAACGTCCTGACTTTC
d_gene: TRBD1
j_gene: TRBJ2-6
abundance: .
v_gene: TRBV19

CDR3aa: CASTWGQGNQPQHF
CDR3nt: TGTGCCAGCACCTGGGGACAGGGGAATCAGCCCCAGCATTTT
d_gene: TRBD1
j_gene: TRBJ1-5
abundance: few
v_gene: TRBV28

CDR3aa: CASSIPGQGADTQYF
CDR3nt: TGTGCCAGTAGTATCCCCGGACAGGGGGCAGATACGCAGTATTTT
d_gene: TRBD1
j_gene: TRBJ2-3
abundance: .
v_gene: TRBV19

CDR3aa: CATNSDSNQPQHF
CDR3nt: TGTGCCACTAATAGCGATAGCAATCAGCCCCAGCATTTT
d_gene: .
j_gene: TRBJ1-5
abundance: .
v_gene: TRBV19

CDR3aa: CASSGDRDIDEQYF
CDR3nt: TGTGCCAGCAGCGGGGACAGGGATATCGACGAGCAGTACTTC
d_gene: TRBD1
j_gene: TRBJ2-7
abundance: .
v_gene: TRBV2

CDR3aa: CASSDIKSSTDTQYF
CDR3nt: TGTGCCAGCAGCGATATAAAGAGTAGCACAGATACGCAGTATTTT
d_gene: .
j_gene: TRBJ2-3
abundance: .
v_gene: TRBV2

CDR3aa: CASSEDTRQGETQYF
CDR3nt: TGTGCCAGCAGTGAAGATACCAGACAGGGTGAGACCCAGTACTTC
d_gene: TRBD1
j_gene: TRBJ2-5
abundance: .
v_gene: TRBV2

CDR3aa: CASSKNIRRAGELFF
CDR3nt: TGTGCCAGCAGCAAAAATATTAGGAGGGCCGGGGAGCTGTTTTTT
d_gene: .
j_gene: TRBJ2-2
abundance: .
v_gene: TRBV21-1

CDR3aa: CSVAGTSGGYNEQFF
CDR3nt: TGCAGCGTTGCCGGGACTAGCGGCGGCTACAATGAGCAGTTCTTC
d_gene: TRBD2
j_gene: TRBJ2-1
abundance: .
v_gene: TRBV29-1

CDR3aa: CASSLTGGFTEAFF
CDR3nt: TGTGCCAGCAGCTTAACAGGGGGGTTCACTGAAGCTTTCTTT
d_gene: TRBD1
j_gene: TRBJ1-1
abundance: .
v_gene: TRBV7-2

CDR3aa: CASSLGQGVTDTQYF
CDR3nt: TGTGCCAGCAGCCTGGGACAGGGAGTAACAGATACGCAGTATTTT
d_gene: TRBD1
j_gene: TRBJ2-3
abundance: .
v_gene: TRBV27

CDR3aa: CASSEVGVYNEQFF
CDR3nt: TGTGCCAGCAGTGAGGTAGGAGTCTACAATGAGCAGTTCTTC
d_gene: .
j_gene: TRBJ2-1
abundance: .
v_gene: TRBV6-1

CDR3aa: CASSYLSGGGTEAFF
CDR3nt: TGTGCCAGCAGTTACTTGTCCGGGGGAGGTACTGAAGCTTTCTTT
d_gene: .
j_gene: TRBJ1-1
abundance: .
v_gene: TRBV6-5